The 15 T cell receptor beta chains below were found in one sample sequenced in a study of T cells in localized non-small cell lung cancer. Measured with immunoSEQ multiplex PCR; TCRdb has only the in-frame clones, and not every one. This sample has about 75,000 clones, with more than 70% found just once. Sequenced here: peripheral blood, sampled before any cancer treatment. These receptors were collected from a female donor at least 60 years old with stage I lung adenocarcinoma.

The rearrangement joins TRBV5-6 to TRBJ2-1; TRBD1 agrees at 7 bases. With V trimmed by 4 bases and J by 8 bases, 12 bases remained unmatched. This CDR3 spans 15 amino acids. The germline CDR1 and CDR2 sequences are SGHDT and YYEEEE. CDR3: CASSLKTGFIDEQFF. DNA of the CDR3: TGTGCCAGCAGCCTTAAGACAGGGTTTATAGATGAGCAGTTCTTC.

Only a few counts were recorded for this clone. The rearrangement uses TRBV28 and TRBJ1-1; D gene uncertain. This CDR3 is built from 11 residues. The V end lost 7 bases, the J end lost 5 bases, and 8 bases lay between the germline ends. The germline CDR1 and CDR2 sequences are MDHEN and SYDVKM. The CDR3 nucleotides are TGTGCCAGCAAGTTTAGGACTGAAGCTTTCTTT. Its translation is CASKFRTEAFF.

The V and J genes are TRBV19 and TRBJ2-7, with D perhaps TRBD1 (5 bases). V lost 5 bases, J lost 0 bases, and 8 bases lay in between. Germline lookup yields CDR1 LNHDA and CDR2 SQIVND (reference sequence). The CDR3 totals 13 residues. The CDR3 sequence: CASSRQGSYEQYF. The CDR3 coding sequence is TGTGCCAGTAGTCGGCAGGGCTCCTACGAGCAGTACTTC.

The chain recombines TRBV28 with TRBJ2-2; D remains ambiguous. V lost 2 bases and J lost 3, with 19 bases in between. Germline-derived CDR1 and CDR2 are MDHEN and SYDVKM. The CDR3 is 18 amino acids. CDR3 coding DNA: TGTGCCAGCAGTTTAACCCCCTTCGACAAAATGGACACCGGGGAGCTGTTTTTT. Encoded protein: CASSLTPFDKMDTGELFF.

This chain connects TRBV6-5 to TRBJ1-1; 8 bases fit TRBD1. CDR1 MNHEY and CDR2 SVGAGI come from the germline V gene. The J segment lost 6 bases and the V segment lost 8 bases, leaving 8 bases of the junction unmatched. CDR3 length equals 13 residues. Here the CDR3 reads CASRTPGGSEAFF. DNA for the CDR3: TGTGCCAGCCGCACTCCAGGGGGCTCTGAAGCTTTCTTT.

This clone has a handful of counts. This sequence joins TRBV7-2 and TRBJ2-7, with D possibly matching TRBD2 (5 bases). V lost 5 bases, J lost 3 bases, and 11 bases lay in between. There are 13 residues in the CDR3. Germline V gene data show CDR1 as SGHTA and CDR2 as FQGNSA. The CDR3 region is CASSPGSFYEQYF. The CDR3 DNA reads TGTGCCAGCAGCCCGGGATCATTCTACGAGCAGTACTTC. The entire variable domain, with the rest obtained from reference TRBV7-2 and TRBJ2-7, is as follows: GAGVSQSPSNKVTEKGKDVELRCDPISGHTALYWYRQSLGQGLEFLIYFQGNSAPDKSGLPSDRFSAERTGGSVSTLTIQRTQQEDSAVYLCASSPGSFYEQYFGPGTRLTVT.

CDR3 sequence (DNA): TGTGCCAGCAGCGTAGGGGTGGGGGGCTCTGGAAACACCATATATTTT. It specifies CASSVGVGGSGNTIYF. V gene TRBV9 combines with J gene TRBJ1-3; possibly TRBD1 for D (5 bases). Trimming pared 0 bases from V and 0 bases from J, leaving 10 bases between. Per germline, CDR1 SGDLS and CDR2 YYNGEE. The CDR3 extends over 16 amino acids.

V and J are TRBV7-2 and TRBJ1-1; unclear D gene. Germline V gene lookup returns CDR1 SGHTA and CDR2 FQGNSA. The V and J ends lost 3 bases and 5 bases respectively, with 16 bases between them. The CDR3 runs 15 residues. CDR3 bases: TGTGCCAGCAGCTTTGACGGCCAGATAGGGACTGAAGCTTTCTTT. It yields the protein CASSFDGQIGTEAFF.

This clone was detected a few times. V usage is TRBV19 and J usage is TRBJ2-7, with D possibly called TRBD1 or TRBD2 (5 bases each). The germline V gene has CDR1 LNHDA and CDR2 SQIVND (reference sequence). The CDR3 sequence is 13 residues long. V was trimmed by 5 bases and J by 1 base, leaving 9 bases between them. The CDR3 reads CASSWGRSYEQYF. The CDR3, as DNA: TGTGCCAGTAGTTGGGGACGGTCCTACGAGCAGTACTTC.

This rearrangement joins TRBV7-6 to TRBJ1-5, with D tentatively TRBD1 (6 bases). V was pared by 0 bases and J by 6 bases, with 15 bases between. CDR3 size: 16 residues. Germline values: CDR1 SGHVS, CDR2 FNYEAQ. The CDR3 nucleotides are TGTGCCAGCAGCTTAGCGGGAGCCAGGGGTGGTCAGCCCCAGCATTTT. Protein sequence: CASSLAGARGGQPQHF.

This chain connects TRBV9 to TRBJ1-1; D is undetermined. Per germline, CDR1 SGDLS and CDR2 YYNGEE. Trimming took off 3 bases at V and 5 bases at J, with 11 bases between the two ends. CDR3 length equals 13 residues. The CDR3 nucleotides are TGTGCCAGCAGCGCCAGAGGGAGGACTGAAGCTTTCTTT. Translating gives CASSARGRTEAFF. Full variable domain (outside the CDR3, taken from reference TRBV9 and TRBJ1-1): DSGVTQTPKHLITATGQRVTLRCSPRSGDLSVYWYQQSLDQGLQFLIQYYNGEERAKGNILERFSAQQFPDLHSELNLSSLELGDSALYFCASSARGRTEAFFGQGTRLTVV.

The V and J genes are TRBV15 and TRBJ1-1; the match to TRBD1 covers 8 bases. With V trimmed by 4 bases and J by 2 bases, 9 bases remained unmatched. Germline CDR1 and CDR2: LNHNV and YYDKDF (reference sequence). The CDR3 sequence is 16 residues long. The CDR3 sequence is CATSIIRGRKNTEAFF. CDR3 DNA: TGTGCCACCAGCATTATCAGGGGGCGTAAAAACACTGAAGCTTTCTTT.

This chain connects TRBV19 to TRBJ1-3, with 7 positions matching TRBD1. Germline CDR1 is LNHDA and CDR2 is SQIVND (reference sequence). V shed 8 bases, J shed 4 bases, and the junction held 8 bases outside the gene matches. The length of the CDR3 is 14 residues. CDR3 DNA: TGTGCCAGTGGAACACAGGGGTCGGGAAACACCATATATTTT. Its protein product is CASGTQGSGNTIYF.

The rearrangement uses TRBV28 and TRBJ2-1; 8 bases are a match to TRBD1. The CDR3 has 15 amino acids. In germline, CDR1 is MDHEN, CDR2 SYDVKM. The J segment lost 1 base and the V segment lost 4 bases, leaving 3 bases of the junction unmatched. The CDR3 reads CASSWDRRSYNEQFF. DNA for the CDR3: TGTGCCAGCAGTTGGGACAGGCGTTCCTACAATGAGCAGTTCTTC.

V gene TRBV7-2 combines with J gene TRBJ2-1, with D hard to call. Germline lookup yields CDR1 SGHTA and CDR2 FQGNSA. Trimming took 2 bases from V and 5 from J, leaving 10 bases between them. This CDR3 region has 14 residues. CDR3 nucleotide sequence: TGTGCCAGCAGCTTAAGTAGGGTAGACAATGAGCAGTTCTTC. It encodes CASSLSRVDNEQFF.